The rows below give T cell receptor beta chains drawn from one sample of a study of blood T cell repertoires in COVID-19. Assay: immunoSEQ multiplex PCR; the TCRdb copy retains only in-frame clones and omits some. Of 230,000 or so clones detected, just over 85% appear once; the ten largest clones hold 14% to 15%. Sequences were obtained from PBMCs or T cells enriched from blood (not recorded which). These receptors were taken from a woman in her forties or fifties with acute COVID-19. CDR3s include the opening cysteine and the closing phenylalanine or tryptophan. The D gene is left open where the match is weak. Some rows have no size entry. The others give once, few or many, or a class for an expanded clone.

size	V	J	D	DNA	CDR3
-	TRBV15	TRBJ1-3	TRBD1	TGTGCCACCAGCAGGGACAGGGTATCTGGAAACACCATATATTTT	CATSRDRVSGNTIYF
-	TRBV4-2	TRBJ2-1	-	TGTGCCAGCAGCCAAGATCCCGGGATCAACGCCGTGGATGAGCAGTTCTTC	CASSQDPGINAVDEQFF
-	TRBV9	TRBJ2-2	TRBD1	TGTGCCAGCAGCGTAGTTCCCCTCGTGGGGACAGGGTGGGGGGAGCTGTTTTTT	CASSVVPLVGTGWGELFF
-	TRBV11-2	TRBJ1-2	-	TGTGCCAGCAGCTTAGACAGGGACTATGGCTACACCTTC	CASSLDRDYGYTF
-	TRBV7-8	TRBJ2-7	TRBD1	TGTGCCAGCAGCTTAGCCGGGACAGGGTTTCCCTACGAGCAGTACTTC	CASSLAGTGFPYEQYF
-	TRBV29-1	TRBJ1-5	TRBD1	TGCAGCGCGGGACAGGGGGATGGCCAGCCCCAGCATTTT	CSAGQGDGQPQHF
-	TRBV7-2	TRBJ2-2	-	TGTGCCAGCAGCTTAGAAACTAGGGTTCCCGGGGAGCTGTTTTTT	CASSLETRVPGELFF
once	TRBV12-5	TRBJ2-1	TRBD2	TGTGCTAGTGGTTTGGGTGTAGAGGGACTAGGGGCCTACAATGAGCAGTTCTTC	CASGLGVEGLGAYNEQFF
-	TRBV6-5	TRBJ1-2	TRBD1	TGTGCCAGCAGTTACTCTAACAGGGGGCGCGGTGGCTACACCTTC	CASSYSNRGRGGYTF
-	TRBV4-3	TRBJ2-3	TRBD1	TGCGCCAGCAGCCAGGGACAGGGGATGGTAAATACGCAGTATTTT	CASSQGQGMVNTQYF
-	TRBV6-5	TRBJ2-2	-	TGTGCCAGCAGTCGACAGACTCCCCCCACCGGGGAGCTGTTTTTT	CASSRQTPPTGELFF
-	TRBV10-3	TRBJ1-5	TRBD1	TGTGCCATCAGTGAGGGGACAGGTTTCAATCAGCCCCAGCATTTT	CAISEGTGFNQPQHF
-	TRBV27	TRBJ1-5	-	TGTGCCAGCACCTTGGGCCCAAACCAGCCCCAGCATTTT	CASTLGPNQPQHF
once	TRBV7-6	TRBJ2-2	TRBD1	TGTGCCAGCAGCCAATTTGGACAGGGGGCGAGCGGGGAGCTGTTTTTT	CASSQFGQGASGELFF
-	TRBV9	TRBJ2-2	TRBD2	TGTGCCAGCAGCGTAGTTTCTAGCGGAAACACCGGGGAGCTGTTTTTT	CASSVVSSGNTGELFF
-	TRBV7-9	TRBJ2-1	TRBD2	TGTGCCAGCAGCGAGACTAGCGGGGATCTCAATGAGCAGTTCTTC	CASSETSGDLNEQFF
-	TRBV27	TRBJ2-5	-	TGTGCCAGCAGTGGGCAGGGATTGGAGACCCAGTACTTC	CASSGQGLETQYF
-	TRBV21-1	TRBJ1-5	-	TGTGCCAGCAGCAAAACTCCCCCCGTTGCCAGAGGTCAGCCCCAGCATTTT	CASSKTPPVARGQPQHF
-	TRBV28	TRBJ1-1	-	TGTGCCAGCAGACTTAAATTGAACACTGAAGCTTTCTTT	CASRLKLNTEAFF
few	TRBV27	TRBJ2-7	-	TGTGCCAGCAGCCACTCAATCTCCGAGCAGTACTTC	CASSHSISEQYF
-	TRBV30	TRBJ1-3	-	TGTGCCTGGAGCTCGGGATCACGAAACACCATATATTTT	CAWSSGSRNTIYF
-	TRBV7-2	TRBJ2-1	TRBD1	TGTGCCAGCAGCTTGCCACGCTCTTTACAGGGGAGCTCCTACAATGAGCAGTTCTTC	CASSLPRSLQGSSYNEQFF
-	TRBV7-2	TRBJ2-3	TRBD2	TGTGCCAGCAGCTTAGGGGTGGTAGCGGGATTGGATACGCAGTATTTT	CASSLGVVAGLDTQYF
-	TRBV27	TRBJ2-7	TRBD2	TGTGCCAGCAGTACCTCGACTAGCGGGAGAATCTACGAGCAGTACTTC	CASSTSTSGRIYEQYF
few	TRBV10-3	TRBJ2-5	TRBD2	TGTGCCATCAGTGATGGGGGGAGGGTAGAAGAGACCCAGTACTTC	CAISDGGRVEETQYF
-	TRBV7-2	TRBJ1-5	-	TGTGCCAGCAGCCCGGACAGCCTGAGCAATCAGCCCCAGCATTTT	CASSPDSLSNQPQHF
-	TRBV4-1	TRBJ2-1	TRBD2	TGCGCCAGCAGCGAAGCCGGGGGCGGGAGGATTATTGAGCAGTTCTTC	CASSEAGGGRIIEQFF
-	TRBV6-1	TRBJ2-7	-	TGTGCCAGCAGTGAACTATCCTACGAGCAGTACTTC	CASSELSYEQYF
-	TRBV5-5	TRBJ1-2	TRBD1	TGTGCCAGCAGCACGCGACAGGGTCGTATTCAAGGCTACACCTTC	CASSTRQGRIQGYTF
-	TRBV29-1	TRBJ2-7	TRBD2	TGCAGCGCTTTAGCGGGAGGGTCCTACGAGCAGTACTTC	CSALAGGSYEQYF
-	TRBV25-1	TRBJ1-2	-	TGTGCCAGCAGTGTCCCCGGGACTGACAACTATGGCTACACCTTC	CASSVPGTDNYGYTF
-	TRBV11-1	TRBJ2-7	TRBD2	TGTGCCAGCAGCCCGGGACTAGCGGGAGTTTACGAGCAGTACTTC	CASSPGLAGVYEQYF